This T cell receptor (beta chain) was observed in a study of CD8+ T cells in alopecia areata. RNA, once extracted, was reverse transcribed into cDNA for use as the sequencing template. Profiling relied on immunoSEQ multiplex PCR, and the TCRdb table lists in-frame clones only, not all of them. This sample yields 98,000 or so clones, of which roughly 64% are seen a single time; roughly a sixth belongs to the top ten. This clone was observed a handful of times. Its antigen is unidentified. Study-level results: Higher clonality was seen in lesional scalp than in normal scalp, especially in alopecia totalis/universalis.

Germline CDR1 SGHDT, CDR2 YYEEEE. This CDR3 region has 17 residues. V shed 3 bases and J 1 base; nucleotides not matched to a gene: 7. The treatment here: oral pan-JAK inhibitor, 5-10 mg twice daily. V gene TRBV5-6 combines with J gene TRBJ1-5; 10 nucleotides agree with TRBD1. The sample in question was CD8+ T cells sorted from blood, obtained at week 4, from a patient treated with tofacitinib. This clonotype originated in a human donor with alopecia areata. CDR3 amino acids: CASSSTRDRGSNQPQHF. The CDR3 bases are TGTGCCAGCAGCTCTACCCGGGACAGGGGAAGCAATCAGCCCCAGCATTTT.